Shown below are 19 T cell receptor beta chains from a single sample sequenced in a study of cytomegalovirus exposure and HLA in healthy donors. Primers included in the PCR were 60 Vbeta and 13 Jbeta primers. Produced via immunoSEQ multiplex PCR; TCRdb's table is partial and in-frame only. The sample has 70,000 to 80,000 clones, 82% seen once. The sample was PBMCs. Receptors originate from a man aged 18-30 years in good health and CMV-seronegative.

The V call is TRBV9, the J call TRBJ2-3, with D perhaps matching TRBD2 (5 bases). CDR3 size: 15 residues. With 0 bases removed from V and 0 bases from J, the gap between germline ends came to 8 bases. Per the germline V gene, CDR1 is SGDLS and CDR2 is YYNGEE. As DNA, the CDR3 is TGTGCCAGCAGCGTAGAGGGAGATAGCACAGATACGCAGTATTTT. Translation gives CASSVEGDSTDTQYF.

The chain couples TRBV7-2 to TRBJ2-1; TRBD2 matches at 7 bases. The CDR3 is 16 amino acids. V shed 2 bases, J shed 2 bases, and the junction held 6 bases outside the gene matches. The germline gives CDR1 SGHTA, CDR2 FQGNSA. CDR3 sequence reads: CASSLSERGPYNEQFF. In DNA, the CDR3 is TGTGCCAGCAGCTTAAGTGAGCGGGGCCCCTACAATGAGCAGTTCTTC.

The CDR3 spells CATRTGFEQYF. The CDR3, as DNA: TGTGCCACCCGGACAGGGTTCGAGCAGTACTTC. This rearrangement joins TRBV6-6 to TRBJ2-7; 8 nucleotides line up with TRBD1. Losses at the gene ends were 10 bases for V and 6 bases for J; bases not matched to a gene: 5. CDR1 MNHNY and CDR2 SVGAGI come from the germline V gene (reference sequence). The CDR3 is 11 residues long.

This clone turned up a few times. J is TRBJ1-5 and V is TRBV27; D is perhaps TRBD1 (6 bases). The germline CDR1 and CDR2 sequences are MNHEY and SMNVEV (reference sequence). This CDR3 contains 14 residues. The V gene lost 3 bases and the J gene lost 5 bases, with 11 bases spanning the gap. The CDR3 here is CASSLGGADQPQHF. CDR3 bases: TGTGCCAGCAGTTTGGGGGGGGCGGATCAGCCCCAGCATTTT.

This chain connects TRBV19 to TRBJ1-6; D is unresolved. The V end lost 5 bases, the J end lost 0 bases, and 11 bases lay between the germline ends. The CDR3 consists of 16 residues. The germline gives CDR1 LNHDA, CDR2 SQIVND (reference sequence). This CDR3 reads CASSSRLSSYNSPLHF. The CDR3 DNA reads TGTGCCAGTAGTTCCCGCCTTAGCTCCTATAATTCACCCCTCCACTTT.

The chain combines TRBV6-4 with TRBJ2-6, with D possibly being TRBD1 (5 bases). This CDR3 contains 15 residues. Germline CDR1 is MRHNA and CDR2 is SNTAGT. Trimming took off 5 bases at V and 3 bases at J, with 11 bases between the two ends. CDR3 DNA: TGTGCCAGCAGTTTTCAGGGTGATGGGGCCAACGTCCTGACTTTC. This encodes CASSFQGDGANVLTF.

The V gene is TRBV5-6, the J gene TRBJ2-5; 7 bases align to TRBD2. Trimming removed 1 base from V and 2 bases from J; junction bases left unmatched: 5. Germline-derived CDR1 and CDR2 are SGHDT and YYEEEE. The CDR3 sequence is 15 residues long. The CDR3: CASSLLGRAQETQYF. As DNA, the CDR3 is TGTGCCAGCAGCTTGCTAGGGAGGGCACAAGAGACCCAGTACTTC.

The chain recombines TRBV30 with TRBJ2-1; 10 nucleotides agree with TRBD1. Germline lookup yields CDR1 GTSNPN and CDR2 SVGIG (reference sequence). V shed 4 bases and J 6 bases; nucleotides not matched to a gene: 15. This CDR3 contains 17 residues. The CDR3 spells CAWTRDRGMPRINEQFF. CDR3 in DNA: TGTGCCTGGACCAGGGACAGGGGAATGCCGAGGATCAATGAGCAGTTCTTC. The whole variable domain, remainder taken from reference TRBV30 and TRBJ2-1, is SQTIHQWPATLVQPVGSPLSLECTVEGTSNPNLYWYRQAAGRGLQLLFYSVGIGQISSEVPQNLSASRPQDRQFILSSKKLLLSDSGFYLCAWTRDRGMPRINEQFFGPGTRLTVL.

This chain joins TRBV10-3 and TRBJ1-2; D not resolved. The germline gives CDR1 ENHRY, CDR2 SYGVKD. V dropped 4 bases and J dropped 4 bases, with 10 bases sitting between them. CDR3 length: 13 amino acids. Here the CDR3 DNA reads TGTGCCATCAGTGGACTCACAATCTATGGCTACACCTTC. Its translation is CAISGLTIYGYTF.

This chain uses TRBV7-2 with TRBJ1-6; D is uncertain. The CDR3 length is 12 residues. Germline V lookup: CDR1 SGHTA, CDR2 FQGNSA. With 5 bases removed from V and 11 bases from J, the gap between germline ends came to 10 bases. The chain's CDR3 is CASSKTEPPLHF. CDR3 sequence (DNA): TGTGCCAGCAGCAAAACGGAGCCACCCCTCCACTTT.

This CDR3 is CASSLPTGNLNTEAFF. Written as DNA, the CDR3 is TGTGCCAGCAGTTTACCGACAGGGAATTTGAACACTGAAGCTTTCTTT. The rearrangement links TRBV28 to TRBJ1-1; 7 bases are shared with TRBD1. The germline V gene has CDR1 MDHEN and CDR2 SYDVKM. V was clipped by 2 bases and J by 0 bases; unmatched bases: 6. The CDR3 is made up of 16 amino acids.

The J gene is TRBJ2-5, the V gene TRBV7-9, with no clear D. Trimming shortened V by 0 bases and J by 0 bases, and 5 bases separated the two germline ends. Germline V gene data show CDR1 as SEHNR and CDR2 as FQNEAQ (reference sequence). CDR3 size: 14 residues. The chain's CDR3 is CASSLAQYQETQYF. In DNA form, the CDR3 reads TGTGCCAGCAGCTTAGCTCAGTACCAAGAGACCCAGTACTTC.

The CDR3 DNA reads as TGTGCCAGTAGGGAGCCCAACCGGGAGGAGCAGTACTTC. It codes for CASREPNREEQYF. The gene calls are TRBV19 and TRBJ2-7; TRBD2 is a possible D gene (6 bases). This CDR3 contains 13 residues. V lost 6 bases and J lost 7, with 16 bases in between. Germline V gives CDR1 LNHDA, CDR2 SQIVND (reference sequence).

The chain employs TRBV29-1 and TRBJ2-5; perhaps TRBD2 as D (5 bases). CDR1 is SQVTM and CDR2 is ANQGSEA in the germline V gene. V was shortened by 5 bases and J by 2 bases, with 15 bases between the two germline ends. The CDR3 totals 14 residues. DNA for the CDR3: TGCAGCGTTCGAGGGAGATTGACACAAGAGACCCAGTACTTC. Its protein product is CSVRGRLTQETQYF.

Notes on this clone: Its ends do not fully match the called genes, so a read error is possible. The chain is built from TRBV5-4 and TRBJ1-3; no definite D call. The CDR3 covers 13 residues. CDR1 is SGHNT, CDR2 YYREEE, per germline (reference sequence). The CDR3 loop is CASSLQPGNAIYF. For the CDR3, the DNA is TGTGCCAGCAGCTTACAGCCTGGAAACGCCATATATTTT. Drawing the rest from reference TRBV5-4 and TRBJ1-3, the complete variable domain is ETGVTQSPTHLIKTRGQQVTLRCSSQSGHNTVSWYQQALGQGPQFIFQYYREEENGRGNFPPRFSGLQFPNYSSELNVNALELDDSALYLCASSLQPGNAIYFGEGSWLTVV.

CDR3 sequence: CASSLVSYEQYF. CDR3 sequence (DNA): TGTGCCAGCAGTCTAGTTTCCTACGAGCAGTACTTC. The chain employs TRBV28 and TRBJ2-7; D not resolved. Trimming removed 5 bases from V and 1 base from J, with 6 bases in between. The CDR3 is 12 amino acids. CDR1 MDHEN and CDR2 SYDVKM come from the germline V gene.

The chain employs TRBV19 and TRBJ1-5, with 12 bases matching TRBD1. Germline CDR1 reads LNHDA; CDR2 reads SQIVND (reference sequence). The CDR3 consists of 16 residues. V lost 3 bases to trimming and J lost 2 bases; unmatched junction nucleotides: 2. DNA of the CDR3: TGTGCCAGTAGTATGGGACAGGGGGCTGGCAATCAGCCCCAGCATTTT. Translating it yields CASSMGQGAGNQPQHF.

The chain uses TRBV6-6 and TRBJ2-7, with D maybe TRBD1 (5 bases). The germline V gene encodes CDR1 MNHNY and CDR2 SVGAGI (reference sequence). Trimming removed 4 bases from V and 3 bases from J, with 13 bases in between. The CDR3 sequence is 14 residues long. In DNA, the CDR3 is TGTGCCAGCAGTTCATTCGACAGTAACTACGAGCAGTACTTC. Translated, it gives CASSSFDSNYEQYF.

A note on this clone: Its ends do not fully match the called genes, so a read error is possible. J is TRBJ1-2 and V is TRBV7-9, with TRBD1 identical over 7 bases. The CDR3 runs 17 residues. Germline V gene lookup returns CDR1 SEHNR and CDR2 FQNEAQ (reference sequence). The CDR3 region is CSSSRSIDRAPVYGYTF. CDR3 coding DNA: TGTTCCAGCAGCCGTTCGATAGACAGGGCTCCGGTCTATGGCTACACCTTC.